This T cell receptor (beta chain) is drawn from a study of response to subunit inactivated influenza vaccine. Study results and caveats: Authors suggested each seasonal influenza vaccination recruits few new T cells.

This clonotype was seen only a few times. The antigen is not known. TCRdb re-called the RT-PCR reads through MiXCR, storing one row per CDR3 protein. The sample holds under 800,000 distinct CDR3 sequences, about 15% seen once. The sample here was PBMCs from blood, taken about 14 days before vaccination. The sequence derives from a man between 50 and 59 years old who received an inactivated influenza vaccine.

CDR3 in DNA: TGTGCCAGCAGTGGATCCGGACAGGGCGTCTATGGCTACACCTTC. This codes for CASSGSGQGVYGYTF. This sequence joins TRBV6-1 and TRBJ1-2, with TRBD1 matching 8 bases. The CDR3 is 15 amino acids. Per germline, CDR1 MNHNS and CDR2 SASEGT. J lost 4 bases, V lost 4 bases, and 8 bases had no gene match.